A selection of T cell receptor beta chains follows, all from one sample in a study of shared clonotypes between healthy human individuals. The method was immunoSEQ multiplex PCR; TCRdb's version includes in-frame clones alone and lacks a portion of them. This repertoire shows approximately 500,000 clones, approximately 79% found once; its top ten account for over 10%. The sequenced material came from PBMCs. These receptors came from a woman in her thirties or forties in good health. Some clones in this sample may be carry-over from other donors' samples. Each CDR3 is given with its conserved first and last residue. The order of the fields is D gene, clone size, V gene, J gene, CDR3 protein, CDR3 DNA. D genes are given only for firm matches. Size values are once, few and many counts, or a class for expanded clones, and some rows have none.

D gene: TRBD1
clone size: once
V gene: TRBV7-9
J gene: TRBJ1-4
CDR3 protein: CASSLAGGQVAEKLFF
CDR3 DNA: TGTGCCAGCAGCTTAGCGGGGGGACAGGTTGCCGAAAAACTGTTTTTT

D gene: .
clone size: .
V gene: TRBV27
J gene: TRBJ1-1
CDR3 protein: CASSETGINTEAFF
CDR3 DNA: TGTGCCAGCAGTGAAACAGGGATAAACACTGAAGCTTTCTTT

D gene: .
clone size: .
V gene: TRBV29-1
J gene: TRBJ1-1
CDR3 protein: CSVEGGGRANTEAFF
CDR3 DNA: TGCAGCGTTGAAGGAGGAGGCAGGGCGAACACTGAAGCTTTCTTT

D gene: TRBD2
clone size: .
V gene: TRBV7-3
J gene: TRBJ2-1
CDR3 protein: CASSGGSGRANYNEQFF
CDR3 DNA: TGTGCCAGCAGCGGCGGGAGCGGGAGGGCCAACTACAATGAGCAGTTCTTC

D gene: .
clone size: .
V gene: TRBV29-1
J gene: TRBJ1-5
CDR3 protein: CSVRDGPIDQPQHF
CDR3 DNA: TGCAGCGTCCGCGACGGGCCCATCGATCAGCCCCAGCATTTT

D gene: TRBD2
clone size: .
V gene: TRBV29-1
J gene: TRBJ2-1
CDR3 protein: CSVEAQRDYNEQFF
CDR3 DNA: TGCAGCGTTGAAGCCCAGCGGGACTACAATGAGCAGTTCTTC

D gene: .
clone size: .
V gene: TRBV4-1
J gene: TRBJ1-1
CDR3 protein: CASSLTGPGYGEAFF
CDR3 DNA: TGCGCCAGCAGCCTAACGGGCCCAGGGTATGGTGAAGCTTTCTTT

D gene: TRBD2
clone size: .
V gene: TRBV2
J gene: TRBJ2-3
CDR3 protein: CASRGTSASTDTQYF
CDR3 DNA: TGTGCCAGCAGGGGGACTAGCGCTAGCACAGATACGCAGTATTTT

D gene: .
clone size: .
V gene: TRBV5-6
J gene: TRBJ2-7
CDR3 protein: CASSQGAGSFYEQYF
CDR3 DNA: TGTGCCAGCAGCCAAGGAGCAGGCTCTTTTTACGAGCAGTACTTC

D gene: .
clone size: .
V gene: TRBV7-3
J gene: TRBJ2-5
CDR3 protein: CASSLNPRGGGETQYF
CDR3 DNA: TGTGCCAGCAGCTTAAACCCCAGGGGGGGCGGAGAGACCCAGTACTTC

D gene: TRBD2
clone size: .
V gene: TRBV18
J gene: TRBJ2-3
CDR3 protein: CASSPRTSEYDTQYF
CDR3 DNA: TGTGCCAGCTCACCACGGACTAGCGAGTACGATACGCAGTATTTT

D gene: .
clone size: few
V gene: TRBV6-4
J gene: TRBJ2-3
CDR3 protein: CASSERVGTDTQYF
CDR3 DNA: TGTGCCAGCAGTGAGCGGGTGGGCACAGATACGCAGTATTTT

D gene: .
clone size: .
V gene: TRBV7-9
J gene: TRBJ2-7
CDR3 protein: CASSPSDRSPKSYEQYF
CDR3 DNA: TGTGCCAGCAGCCCAAGCGATCGGAGCCCGAAATCCTACGAGCAGTACTTC

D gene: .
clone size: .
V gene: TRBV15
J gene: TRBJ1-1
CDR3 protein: CATSRSGDYTEAFF
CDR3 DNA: TGTGCCACCAGCAGATCCGGGGACTACACTGAAGCTTTCTTT

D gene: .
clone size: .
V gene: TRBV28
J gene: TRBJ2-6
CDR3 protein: CAGGRSSGANVLTF
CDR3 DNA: TGTGCCGGAGGGAGAAGCTCCGGGGCCAACGTCCTGACTTTC

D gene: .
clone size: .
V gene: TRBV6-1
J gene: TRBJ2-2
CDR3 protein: CASSELGGGSTGELFF
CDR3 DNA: TGTGCCAGCAGTGAATTGGGAGGGGGATCGACCGGGGAGCTGTTTTTT

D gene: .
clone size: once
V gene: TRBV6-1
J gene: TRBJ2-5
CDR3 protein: CASSDSRGGETQYF
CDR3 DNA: TGTGCCAGCAGTGACTCGAGGGGGGGCGAGACCCAGTACTTC

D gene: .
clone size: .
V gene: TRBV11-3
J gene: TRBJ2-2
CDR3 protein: CASSFLDTGELFF
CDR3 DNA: TGTGCCAGCAGCTTTTTAGACACCGGGGAGCTGTTTTTT

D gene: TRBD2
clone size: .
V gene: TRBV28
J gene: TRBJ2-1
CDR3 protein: CASSGASGRVHGEQFF
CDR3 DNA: TGTGCCAGCAGTGGGGCTAGCGGGAGGGTACACGGTGAGCAGTTCTTC

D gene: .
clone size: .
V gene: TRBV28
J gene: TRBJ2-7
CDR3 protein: CASSSNRDFLPHEQYF
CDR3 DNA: TGTGCCAGCAGTTCAAACCGGGACTTCCTCCCCCACGAGCAGTACTTC

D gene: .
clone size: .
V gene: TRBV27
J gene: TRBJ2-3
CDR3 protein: CASSPWTDSTDTQYF
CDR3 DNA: TGTGCCAGCAGTCCGTGGACGGATAGCACAGATACGCAGTATTTT

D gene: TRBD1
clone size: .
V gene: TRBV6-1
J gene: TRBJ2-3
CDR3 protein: CASSEGLFGTGVTDTQYF
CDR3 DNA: TGTGCCAGCAGTGAAGGACTGTTCGGGACAGGGGTGACAGATACGCAGTATTTT

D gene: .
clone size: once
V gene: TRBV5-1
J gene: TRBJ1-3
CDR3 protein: CASSQDRLSGNTIYF
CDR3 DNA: TGCGCCAGCAGCCAAGACAGACTCTCTGGAAACACCATATATTTT

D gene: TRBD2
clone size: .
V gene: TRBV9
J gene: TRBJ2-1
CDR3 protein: CASSVGLADNEQFF
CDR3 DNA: TGTGCCAGCAGCGTAGGGCTAGCGGACAATGAGCAGTTCTTC

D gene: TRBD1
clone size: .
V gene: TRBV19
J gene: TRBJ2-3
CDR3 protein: CASSTWDSRTDTQYF
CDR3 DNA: TGTGCCAGTAGTACTTGGGACAGCCGCACAGATACGCAGTATTTT

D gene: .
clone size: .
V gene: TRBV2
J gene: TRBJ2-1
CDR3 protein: CASSDPRVNEQFF
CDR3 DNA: TGTGCCAGCAGTGACCCTAGGGTCAATGAGCAGTTCTTC

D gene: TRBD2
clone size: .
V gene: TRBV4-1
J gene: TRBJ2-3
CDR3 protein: CASSQGSGSTDTQYF
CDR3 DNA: TGCGCCAGCAGCCAGGGTAGCGGGAGCACAGATACGCAGTATTTT

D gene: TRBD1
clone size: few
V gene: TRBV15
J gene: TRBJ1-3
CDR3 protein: CATSRDRGSSGNTIYF
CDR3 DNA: TGTGCCACCAGCAGAGACAGGGGGAGCTCTGGAAACACCATATATTTT

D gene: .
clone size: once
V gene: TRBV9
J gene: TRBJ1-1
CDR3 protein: CASTQGPNTEAFF
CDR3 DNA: TGTGCCAGCACACAAGGGCCGAACACTGAAGCTTTCTTT

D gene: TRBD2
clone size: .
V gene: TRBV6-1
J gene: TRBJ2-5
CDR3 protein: CATHERDVWETQYF
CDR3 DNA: TGTGCCACACATGAGCGGGACGTCTGGGAGACCCAGTACTTC

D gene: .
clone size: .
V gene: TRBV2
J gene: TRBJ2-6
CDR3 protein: CASRPDTSGANVLTF
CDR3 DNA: TGTGCCAGCAGACCCGACACCTCTGGGGCCAACGTCCTGACTTTC

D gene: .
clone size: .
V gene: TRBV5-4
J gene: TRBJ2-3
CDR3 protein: CASSLAGVRSDTQYF
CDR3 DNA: TGTGCCAGCAGCTTGGCCGGGGTACGTTCAGATACGCAGTATTTT